This is a list of T cell receptor beta chains from one sample in a study of Ad26.COV2.S vaccination and SARS-CoV-2 variants. The repertoire was sequenced with immunoSEQ multiplex PCR; TCRdb's copy has only in-frame clones and lacks some. The sample has hundreds of thousands of clones, around nine tenths seen once. The source was peripheral blood, collected in a trial of Ad26.COV2.S vaccine versus placebo. These receptors all stem from a person aged 18-60 years who received the Ad26.COV2.S COVID-19 vaccine or a placebo. The CDR3 runs from the conserved cysteine through the conserved F or W. A D gene is named only where the DNA matches it firmly.

D gene,V gene,J gene,CDR3 protein,CDR3 DNA
TRBD1,TRBV11-2,TRBJ1-2,CASSPGQGAGGYTF,TGTGCCAGCAGCCCTGGACAGGGGGCGGGCGGCTACACCTTC
NA,TRBV18,TRBJ2-7,CASSPELNSYEQYF,TGTGCCAGCTCACCGGAACTAAACTCCTACGAGCAGTACTTC
NA,TRBV30,TRBJ1-2,CAWIPDSFYGYTF,TGTGCCTGGATTCCAGACTCCTTCTATGGCTACACCTTC
NA,TRBV19,TRBJ1-1,CASSINVNTEAFF,TGTGCCAGTAGTATCAACGTGAACACTGAAGCTTTCTTT
NA,TRBV19,TRBJ1-2,CASSIIQERYGYTF,TGTGCCAGTAGTATCATTCAGGAGCGTTATGGCTACACCTTC
NA,TRBV21-1,TRBJ2-7,CASSTETRDSYSYEQYF,TGTGCCAGCAGCACCGAAACCCGGGACAGCTACTCCTACGAGCAGTACTTC
NA,TRBV12-3/TRBV12-4,TRBJ2-7,CASSLRRYEQYF,TGTGCCAGCAGTCTAAGGCGCTACGAGCAGTACTTC
NA,TRBV15,TRBJ2-7,CATSRDGSRAYEQYF,TGTGCCACCAGCAGAGATGGGTCCAGGGCCTACGAGCAGTACTTC
NA,TRBV30,TRBJ2-4,CAWSWGGLGKNIQYF,TGTGCCTGGAGTTGGGGGGGCTTGGGCAAAAACATTCAGTACTTC
NA,TRBV5-1,TRBJ2-4,CASSLDGGGNIQYF,TGCGCCAGCAGCTTGGACGGGGGCGGAAACATTCAGTACTTC
NA,TRBV19,TRBJ1-2,CASSSRVGGYTF,TGTGCCAGTAGTAGCAGGGTCGGCGGCTACACCTTC
NA,TRBV27,TRBJ1-2,CASSLSTAGVEVTF,TGTGCCAGCAGTTTATCGACGGCCGGGGTAGAAGTCACCTTC
NA,TRBV16,TRBJ1-2,CASSQSEKQGFIYTF,TGTGCCAGCAGCCAATCCGAAAAACAGGGTTTCATATACACCTTC
NA,TRBV27,TRBJ2-3,CASSLILGGPDTQYF,TGTGCCAGCAGTTTAATTCTGGGGGGCCCCGATACGCAGTATTTT
NA,TRBV3-1/TRBV3-2,TRBJ1-6,CASSPGGYSPLHF,TGTGCCAGCAGCCCGGGCGGATACTCACCCCTCCACTTT
NA,TRBV28,TRBJ1-4,CASSLGSNEKLFF,TGTGCCAGCAGTTTGGGCTCAAATGAAAAACTGTTTTTT
TRBD2,TRBV15,TRBJ2-1,CAIRTGTTVNEQFF,TGTGCCATCCGTACCGGGACTACCGTCAATGAGCAGTTCTTC
TRBD1,TRBV29-1,TRBJ1-2,CSAWTGVDYGYTF,TGCAGCGCTTGGACAGGGGTGGACTATGGCTACACCTTC
TRBD1,TRBV19,TRBJ2-7,CASSRTGGNEQYF,TGTGCCAGTAGCCGGACAGGGGGCAACGAGCAGTACTTC
NA,TRBV19,TRBJ1-2,CASTTGSYGYTF,TGTGCCAGTACTACAGGATCATATGGCTACACCTTC
NA,TRBV11-1,TRBJ2-2,CASSVRDNTGELFF,TGTGCCAGCAGCGTAAGGGACAACACCGGGGAGCTGTTTTTT
NA,TRBV7-8,TRBJ2-1,CAHGAVGNEQFF,TGTGCCCACGGCGCGGTGGGTAATGAGCAGTTCTTC